This T cell receptor beta chain was sequenced for a study of T-cell reconstitution after alpha-beta-depleted transplantation in children. Unique molecular identifiers tagged the TCRbeta library. A single record per CDR3 protein comes from TCRdb applying MiXCR to the PCR reads. This table has a few hundred thousand distinct CDR3 sequences, 8% to 9.5% appearing once. Only a few counts were recorded for this clonotype. This clonotype originated in a human donor who donated a stem cell graft to a child with acute lymphoblastic leukemia. Specimen: PBMCs from the stem cell graft donor, collected from the stem cell graft.

The CDR3: CASSEPRLAGGLSSYNEQFF. CDR3 DNA: TGTGCCAGCAGTGAACCGAGGCTAGCGGGGGGGCTGAGTTCCTACAATGAGCAGTTCTTC. This chain joins TRBV2 and TRBJ2-1, with TRBD2 identical over 12 bases. With V trimmed by 2 bases and J by 1 base, 12 bases remained unmatched. The CDR3 contains 20 residues. Per germline, CDR1 SNHLY and CDR2 FYNNEI.